This is a list of T cell receptor beta chains from one sample in a study of T cell responses to AZD1222 COVID-19 vaccine. The assay was immunoSEQ multiplex PCR, and TCRdb's table has in-frame clones only and misses some. The sample holds fewer than 150,000 clones, 90% to 95% seen once. The sequencing used peripheral blood, collected on day 0 of AZD1222 vaccination. Receptor source: an adult in good health. Each CDR3 is given with its conserved first and last residue. Fields, in order: J gene, D gene, V gene, CDR3 protein, CDR3 DNA. D genes are given only for firm matches.

j_call: TRBJ2-1; d_call: -; v_call: TRBV18; cdr3_aa: CASSPRSLSSYNEQFF; cdr3_nt: TGTGCCAGCTCACCGAGGAGTCTGTCCTCCTACAATGAGCAGTTCTTC
j_call: TRBJ2-7; d_call: TRBD1; v_call: TRBV6-5; cdr3_aa: CASSYEGQGAHEQYF; cdr3_nt: TGTGCCAGCAGTTACGAAGGACAGGGGGCCCACGAGCAGTACTTC
j_call: TRBJ2-1; d_call: TRBD2; v_call: TRBV7-9; cdr3_aa: CASSSQPSTSRKANEQFF; cdr3_nt: TGTGCCAGCAGCTCGCAACCTTCGACTAGCAGGAAGGCGAATGAGCAGTTCTTC
j_call: TRBJ2-7; d_call: -; v_call: TRBV6-5; cdr3_aa: CASIGTYEQYF; cdr3_nt: TGTGCCAGCATTGGCACCTACGAGCAGTACTTC
j_call: TRBJ2-1; d_call: TRBD2; v_call: TRBV18; cdr3_aa: CASSRSSGSNNEQFF; cdr3_nt: TGTGCCAGCTCACGTTCTAGCGGGAGCAACAATGAGCAGTTCTTC
j_call: TRBJ2-7; d_call: TRBD1; v_call: TRBV28; cdr3_aa: CASSFFGTGVDEQYF; cdr3_nt: TGTGCCAGCAGTTTTTTCGGGACAGGAGTCGACGAGCAGTACTTC
j_call: TRBJ1-2; d_call: TRBD1; v_call: TRBV15; cdr3_aa: CATSSRIQGAGGYTF; cdr3_nt: TGTGCCACCAGCAGCAGAATCCAGGGGGCTGGTGGCTACACCTTC
j_call: TRBJ2-7; d_call: -; v_call: TRBV29-1; cdr3_aa: CSVGVSGSYEQYF; cdr3_nt: TGCAGCGTTGGGGTCTCTGGAAGCTACGAGCAGTACTTC
j_call: TRBJ2-1; d_call: TRBD2; v_call: TRBV5-1; cdr3_aa: CASRVAGGIYNEQFF; cdr3_nt: TGCGCCAGCAGGGTAGCGGGAGGTATTTACAATGAGCAGTTCTTC
j_call: TRBJ1-1; d_call: -; v_call: TRBV19; cdr3_aa: CASSKRGVMGPTEAFF; cdr3_nt: TGTGCCAGTAGTAAGCGGGGGGTGATGGGGCCGACTGAAGCTTTCTTT
j_call: TRBJ1-1; d_call: -; v_call: TRBV5-1; cdr3_aa: CASSGEGTEAFF; cdr3_nt: TGCGCCAGCAGCGGAGAGGGGACTGAAGCTTTCTTT